This TCR beta chain was captured in a study of OX40 agonist ivuxolimab in advanced cancers. The wider study: Cancers in dose escalation were hepatocellular, melanoma, renal cell and head and neck. Earlier anti-PD-1, anti-PD-L1 or anti-CTLA-4 therapy was permitted; 40% had received some. Study-level results: Averaging showed that CD8+ T cells had more expanded clones than CD4+ did.

This clone appeared a few times. Its antigen is undetermined. Measured with immunoSEQ multiplex PCR; TCRdb has only the in-frame clones, and not every one. Of about 50,000 clones in the sample, more than 70% are singletons; the top ten hold 5.5% to 7.5%. With baseline, cycle 4 day 1, and cycle 7 day 1 as timepoints, blood was sampled. CDR1 is SGHNT and CDR2 is YYREEE in the germline V gene (reference sequence). This CDR3 region has 14 residues. With 4 bases removed from V and 13 bases from J, the gap between germline ends came to 18 bases. The clonotype originates from an adult with an advanced solid tumor such as melanoma, head and neck, liver or kidney cancer. This chain connects TRBV5-4 to TRBJ1-6; D remains ambiguous. The material was CD4+ or CD8+ T cells sorted from blood, obtained in a trial of the OX40 agonist ivuxolimab. For the CDR3, the DNA is TGTGCCAGCAGCCCTACAGCCTACCTGGGGCCCCTCCACTTT. Its translation: CASSPTAYLGPLHF.